The subject of this entry is one T cell receptor beta chain. This sample was taken from a study of blood T cell repertoires in COVID-19. Turning to the study itself: Some COVID-19 samples were acute and others convalescent; all came from the United States, Italy and Spain.

In the authors' methods: The assay estimated nucleated cells by amplifying reference gene primers. This table comes from immunoSEQ multiplex PCR, and its TCRdb copy is limited to in-frame clones, with some not included. The DNA was the basis for D and trimming; V, J and clone size are from that table. In the table there are 200,000 to 250,000 clones, approximately 84% of which are singletons. CDR3 length: 14 residues. Germline assignment: CDR1 MGHDK and CDR2 SYGVNS. V lost 1 base to trimming and J lost 1 base, with 7 bases between them. Cohorts were assigned according to the clinical history that participants reported.

Material: PBMCs or T cells enriched from blood (not recorded which). The sequence was collected from a man aged 60 to 69 who had recovered from COVID-19. The chain carries TRBV25-1 and TRBJ1-1; unclear D gene. CDR3 DNA sequence: TGTGCCAGCAGTGAATTGAACAGGAACACTGAAGCTTTCTTT. This gives the protein CASSELNRNTEAFF.